This is a list of T cell receptor beta chains from one sample in a study of T cell responses to AZD1222 COVID-19 vaccine. Here immunoSEQ multiplex PCR was the method, and the copy in TCRdb shows in-frame clones only, minus some. The table lists 200,000 or so clones, 94% of them singletons. The sample in question was peripheral blood, obtained on day 0 of AZD1222 vaccination. The source is an adult in good health. CDR3s include the opening cysteine and the closing phenylalanine or tryptophan. Each record gives: CDR3 length, clone size, D gene, V gene, J gene, CDR3 protein, CDR3 DNA. D genes are given only for firm matches. Not every row has a clone size; where given, it reads once, few, many or a size class.

15	-	-	TRBV9	TRBJ1-4	CASSAQGAQIEKLFF	TGTGCCAGCAGCGCGCAGGGCGCCCAAATTGAAAAACTGTTTTTT
12	-	-	TRBV19	TRBJ2-2	CASNGETGELFF	TGTGCCAGTAATGGGGAAACCGGGGAGCTGTTTTTT
17	-	-	TRBV7-8	TRBJ2-1	CASSLGRTVRGSDEQFF	TGTGCCAGCAGCTTAGGCAGGACCGTCAGGGGTAGCGATGAGCAGTTCTTC
13	-	TRBD1	TRBV5-4	TRBJ1-2	CASSYDREGGYTF	TGTGCCAGCAGCTATGACAGGGAGGGAGGCTACACCTTC
18	-	TRBD2	TRBV7-8	TRBJ2-1	CASSLTHSGRVDYNEQFF	TGTGCCAGCAGCTTAACCCATAGCGGGAGGGTCGACTACAATGAGCAGTTCTTC
13	-	-	TRBV20-1	TRBJ1-3	CSASPGLGNTIYF	TGCAGTGCTAGTCCAGGGTTAGGAAACACCATATATTTT
12	-	-	TRBV7-2	TRBJ2-1	CASSPRWNEQFF	TGTGCCAGCAGCCCCCGGTGGAATGAGCAGTTCTTC
20	-	TRBD1	TRBV4-1	TRBJ1-3	CASSKEGQGPTSTSGNTIYF	TGCGCCAGCAGCAAAGAAGGACAGGGGCCTACCTCCACCTCTGGAAACACCATATATTTT
17	-	-	TRBV5-8	TRBJ1-5	CASSTQMDRNSNQPQHF	TGTGCCAGCAGCACCCAGATGGACAGAAATAGCAATCAGCCCCAGCATTTT
15	-	-	TRBV7-9	TRBJ2-3	CASSSGIATTDTQYF	TGTGCCAGCAGCTCGGGCATTGCCACCACAGATACGCAGTATTTT
13	-	-	TRBV5-5	TRBJ2-4	CASSPPGWNIQYF	TGTGCCAGCAGCCCCCCTGGGTGGAACATTCAGTACTTC
13	-	-	TRBV9	TRBJ1-5	CASSVAGNQPQHF	TGTGCCAGCAGCGTAGCTGGTAATCAGCCCCAGCATTTT
17	-	-	TRBV7-9	TRBJ1-1	CASSLVGVPTGNTEAFF	TGTGCCAGCAGCTTAGTAGGGGTTCCGACCGGGAACACTGAAGCTTTCTTT
14	-	-	TRBV6-5	TRBJ1-2	CASSRWTDKYSYTF	TGTGCCAGCAGTAGGTGGACAGATAAGTATAGCTACACCTTC
10	-	TRBD1	TRBV29-1	TRBJ1-2	CSVSGGGYTF	TGCAGCGTTTCAGGGGGAGGCTACACCTTC
15	-	-	TRBV7-2	TRBJ1-3	CASSPRAGKQNTIYF	TGTGCCAGCAGCCCCCGGGCAGGGAAGCAAAACACCATATATTTT
15	-	-	TRBV4-1	TRBJ1-1	CASSQLLGRNTEAFF	TGCGCCAGCAGCCAACTCCTGGGTAGGAACACTGAAGCTTTCTTT
14	-	-	TRBV5-1	TRBJ2-7	CASSPWGPTGEQYF	TGCGCCAGCAGCCCATGGGGGCCTACGGGTGAGCAGTACTTC
14	-	-	TRBV9	TRBJ2-5	CASSDRPGRETQYF	TGTGCCAGCAGCGACCGCCCCGGGAGAGAGACCCAGTACTTC
12	-	TRBD1	TRBV29-1	TRBJ1-4	CSVGQGQEKLFF	TGCAGCGTCGGACAGGGACAGGAAAAACTGTTTTTT
16	-	TRBD2	TRBV4-3	TRBJ2-1	CASSQDIGDYYNEQFF	TGCGCCAGCAGCCAAGATATAGGGGACTATTACAATGAGCAGTTCTTC
11	-	-	TRBV7-2	TRBJ2-7	CASSSEYEQYF	TGTGCCAGCAGCTCCGAATACGAGCAGTACTTC
15	-	-	TRBV7-9	TRBJ1-2	CASSLGQVLDYGYTF	TGTGCCAGCAGCTTAGGGCAGGTCTTGGACTATGGCTACACCTTC
14	-	-	TRBV28	TRBJ2-5	CASSSTGLQETQYF	TGTGCCAGCAGTTCCACAGGGTTGCAAGAGACCCAGTACTTC
14	-	-	TRBV7-9	TRBJ2-3	CASSDGQSTDTQYF	TGTGCCAGCAGCGACGGACAGAGCACAGATACGCAGTATTTT
17	-	-	TRBV15	TRBJ1-5	CATSRDDGRVGNQPQHF	TGTGCCACCAGCAGAGATGACGGCAGGGTGGGCAATCAGCCCCAGCATTTT
15	-	-	TRBV19	TRBJ1-2	CASSFNQGSSYGYTF	TGTGCCAGTAGTTTTAACCAGGGCAGCTCCTATGGCTACACCTTC
15	-	TRBD1	TRBV18	TRBJ2-1	CASSPGQVTYNEQFF	TGTGCCAGCTCACCGGGACAGGTCACCTACAATGAGCAGTTCTTC
14	-	TRBD1	TRBV5-5	TRBJ2-7	CASSPGQGGYEQYF	TGTGCCAGCAGCCCAGGACAGGGCGGGTACGAGCAGTACTTC
15	-	-	TRBV7-2	TRBJ1-1	CASSLEDGGNTEAFF	TGTGCCAGCAGCTTAGAGGACGGAGGGAACACTGAAGCTTTCTTT
13	-	-	TRBV11-3	TRBJ2-1	CASSQGLLQEQFF	TGTGCCAGCAGCCAGGGACTTCTCCAGGAGCAGTTCTTC
17	once	-	TRBV9	TRBJ2-3	CASSVVEWGAPPDTQYF	TGTGCCAGCAGCGTAGTAGAATGGGGCGCTCCCCCAGATACGCAGTATTTT
16	-	TRBD2	TRBV5-6	TRBJ2-5	CASSPGGSGREETQYF	TGTGCCAGCAGCCCTGGGGGAAGCGGGAGGGAAGAGACCCAGTACTTC
14	-	-	TRBV7-9	TRBJ1-2	CASTGKEGNYGYTF	TGTGCCAGCACGGGGAAAGAGGGTAACTATGGCTACACCTTC
11	-	-	TRBV2	TRBJ1-2	CASSVTFSYTF	TGTGCCAGCAGTGTGACGTTCAGCTACACCTTC
16	-	TRBD1	TRBV5-1	TRBJ2-7	CASSFIARTGDYEQYF	TGCGCCAGCAGCTTTATTGCGAGGACAGGGGACTACGAGCAGTACTTC
15	-	TRBD1	TRBV4-3	TRBJ1-1	CASSSRTGGNTEAFF	TGCGCCAGCAGCTCCCGGACAGGGGGGAACACTGAAGCTTTCTTT
16	once	TRBD2	TRBV7-3	TRBJ2-1	CASSPASGGSYNEQFF	TGTGCCAGCAGCCCCGCTAGCGGGGGGTCCTACAATGAGCAGTTCTTC